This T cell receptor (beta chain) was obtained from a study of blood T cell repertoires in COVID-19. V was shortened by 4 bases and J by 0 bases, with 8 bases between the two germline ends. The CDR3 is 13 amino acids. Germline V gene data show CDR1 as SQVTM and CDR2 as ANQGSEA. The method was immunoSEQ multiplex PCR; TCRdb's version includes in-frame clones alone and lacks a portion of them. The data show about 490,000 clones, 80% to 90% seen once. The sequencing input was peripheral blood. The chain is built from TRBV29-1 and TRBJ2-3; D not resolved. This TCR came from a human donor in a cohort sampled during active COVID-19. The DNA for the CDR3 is TGCAGCGTTGTGGTGGAGAGCACAGATACGCAGTATTTT. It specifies CSVVVESTDTQYF.